This TCR beta chain was identified during a study of T cell responses to AZD1222 COVID-19 vaccine. Notes on the study in general: There were mostly white British donors and more females than males, and clonal diversity was possibly underestimated. Two doses of AZD1222 preceded a rise in Spike-specific TCR breadth and depth. Vaccine-related CD4 TCRs covered spike, predominating at 160-218 and 743-854.

The assay was immunoSEQ multiplex PCR, and TCRdb's table has in-frame clones only and misses some. The data contain 75,000 to 85,000 clones, approximately 90% of them singletons. The CDR3 contains 11 residues. V was trimmed by 10 bases and J by 4 bases, leaving 9 bases between them. CDR1 is ENHRY, CDR2 SYGVKD, per germline. About this clone: Its antigen is unknown.

The genes are TRBV10-3 and TRBJ2-3; perhaps D is TRBD1 or TRBD2 (6 bases each). The clonotype originates from an adult in good health. This sample comprised peripheral blood, obtained on day 0 of AZD1222 vaccination. The CDR3 nucleotides are TGTGCCACCGGGGGCGCAGATACGCAGTATTTT. This codes for CATGGADTQYF.